The 30 T cell receptor beta chains presented below share a single source sample, sequenced in a study of blood T cell repertoires in COVID-19. The data were produced by immunoSEQ multiplex PCR, yet TCRdb's version contains in-frame clones alone and is incomplete. The repertoire holds some 160,000 clones, with about 80% as singletons. The sequenced sample consisted of peripheral blood. The receptors come from a woman aged 80 or older with acute or convalescent COVID-19.

The chain uses TRBV9 and TRBJ2-3; the D gene is possibly TRBD1 (6 bases). CDR1 and CDR2 from the germline V gene are SGDLS and YYNGEE. This CDR3 is 15 amino acids long. V lost 4 bases to trimming and J lost 1 base, with 13 bases between them. In DNA form, the CDR3 reads TGTGCCAGCAGCTCCGGACAGCTAGGCACAGATACGCAGTATTTT. This gives the protein CASSSGQLGTDTQYF.

The chain uses TRBV5-1 and TRBJ2-2, with TRBD1 as a possible D gene (5 bases). Germline-derived CDR1 and CDR2 are SGHRS and YFSETQ. Trimming stripped 0 bases from V and 4 bases from J, with 10 bases between. This CDR3 has 15 amino acids. Written as DNA, the CDR3 is TGCGCCAGCAGCTTGGAAGGGGCGTTCACCGGGGAGCTGTTTTTT. Translation gives CASSLEGAFTGELFF.

V gene TRBV4-3 combines with J gene TRBJ1-1; a weak D match, TRBD1 (6 bases). This CDR3 spans 16 amino acids. Germline CDR1 reads LGHNA; CDR2 reads YSLEER. V gave up 0 bases and J gave up 0 bases, with 11 bases separating them. The CDR3 DNA reads TGCGCCAGCAGCCAAGATACAGGGTTACTGAACACTGAAGCTTTCTTT. Amino acid sequence: CASSQDTGLLNTEAFF.

In its sample, this clone was seen many times. The gene calls are TRBV19 and TRBJ2-2; possibly TRBD1 for D (5 bases). V was cut by 0 bases and J by 6 bases, with 5 bases left in between. The CDR3 totals 13 residues. CDR1 is LNHDA, CDR2 SQIVND, per germline (reference sequence). The CDR3 here is CASSIEGAGELFF. In DNA, the CDR3 is TGTGCCAGTAGTATAGAAGGGGCCGGGGAGCTGTTTTTT.

The genes are TRBV19 and TRBJ1-6; 9 bases fit TRBD1. Germline loops: CDR1 LNHDA, CDR2 SQIVND (reference sequence). The CDR3 sequence is 18 residues long. J lost 1 base, V lost 9 bases, and 13 bases had no gene match. CDR3 region: CASQTTGGSISYNSPLHF. CDR3 nucleotides: TGTGCCAGCCAGACGACAGGGGGTAGTATATCCTATAATTCACCCCTCCACTTT. The whole variable domain, filled in from reference TRBV19 and TRBJ1-6, reads DGGITQSPKYLFRKEGQNVTLSCEQNLNHDAMYWYRQDPGQGLRLIYYSQIVNDFQKGDIAEGYSVSREKKESFPLTVTSAQKNPTAFYLCASQTTGGSISYNSPLHFGNGTRLTVT.

This clone appeared once. This chain uses TRBV5-5 with TRBJ2-3; no clear D. CDR1 and CDR2 (germline): SGHKS, YYEKEE (reference sequence). This CDR3 has 14 residues. Trimming stripped 4 bases from V and 5 bases from J, with 14 bases between. CDR3 residues: CASSSRSPQDTQYF. The DNA for the CDR3 is TGTGCCAGCAGCAGCCGATCCCCCCAAGATACGCAGTATTTT.

The rearrangement uses TRBV2 and TRBJ2-5; 10 nucleotides line up with TRBD1. Germline CDR1 SNHLY, CDR2 FYNNEI. The CDR3 loop spans 15 amino acids. Germline trimming cut 6 bases from V and 1 base from J; bases unmatched to any gene: 5. CDR3 nucleotide sequence: TGTGCCAGCAGGGGGGGGACAGGGGTCCAAGAGACCCAGTACTTC. It is translated as CASRGGTGVQETQYF.

This chain uses TRBV12-3 or TRBV12-4 with TRBJ1-5; 7 nucleotides agree with TRBD1. The CDR3 has 13 amino acids. With V trimmed by 7 bases and J by 6 bases, 6 bases remained unmatched. CDR3 amino acids: CASTNSGGQPQHF. The CDR3 DNA is TGTGCCAGCACCAACTCAGGGGGTCAGCCCCAGCATTTT.

This clone was counted only a few times. This chain uses TRBV12-3 or TRBV12-4 with TRBJ1-2; TRBD1 matches 7 bases. The CDR3 spans 12 residues. J gave up 4 bases and V 10 bases, and 6 bases lay outside the gene matches. The CDR3 sequence is CATLTGIYGYTF. The CDR3 DNA reads TGTGCCACCCTGACAGGGATCTATGGCTACACCTTC.

The V call is TRBV19, the J call TRBJ2-5, with a weak D call TRBD1 (6 bases). The germline V and J ends were trimmed by 4 bases and 0 bases, with 12 bases remaining between them. This CDR3 is built from 15 residues. Germline CDR1 reads LNHDA; CDR2 reads SQIVND (reference sequence). CDR3 sequence: CASSSRGQDQETQYF. CDR3 DNA sequence: TGTGCCAGTAGTAGCAGGGGACAAGACCAAGAGACCCAGTACTTC.

The chain carries TRBV3-1 (or the pseudogene TRBV3-2) and TRBJ1-5, with unresolved D. The V end lost 1 base, the J end lost 12 bases, and 19 bases lay between the germline ends. This CDR3 is built from 15 residues. Germline V gene sequence: CDR1 LGHDT, CDR2 YNNKEL (reference sequence). The CDR3 sequence is CASSQGPGSLGLQHF. The CDR3, as DNA: TGTGCCAGCAGCCAAGGCCCAGGCTCGTTAGGACTCCAGCATTTT.

The gene calls are TRBV29-1 and TRBJ1-4; D remains ambiguous. Germline CDR1 SQVTM, CDR2 ANQGSEA. This CDR3 comprises 13 residues. V gave up 7 bases and J gave up 3 bases, with 12 bases separating them. CDR3 residues: CSAGRSPNEKLFF. CDR3 in DNA: TGCAGCGCCGGTCGGTCCCCTAATGAAAAACTGTTTTTT.

V usage is TRBV5-5 and J usage is TRBJ2-3; the D gene is possibly TRBD1 (6 bases). The length of the CDR3 is 15 residues. Trimming removed 1 base at V and 2 bases at J, with 11 bases between. Germline V gene data show CDR1 as SGHKS and CDR2 as YYEKEE (reference sequence). CDR3 nucleotide sequence: TGTGCCAGCAGCTTGCTACAGGGTCCCACAGATACGCAGTATTTT. This encodes CASSLLQGPTDTQYF. Full variable domain (outside the CDR3, taken from reference TRBV5-5 and TRBJ2-3): DAGVTQSPTHLIKTRGQQVTLRCSPISGHKSVSWYQQVLGQGPQFIFQYYEKEERGRGNFPDRFSARQFPNYSSELNVNALLLGDSALYLCASSLLQGPTDTQYFGPGTRLTVL.

The rearrangement links TRBV2 to TRBJ2-2, with TRBD1 as a possible D gene (5 bases). Trimming shortened V by 5 bases and J by 3 bases, and 10 bases separated the two germline ends. This CDR3 has 14 residues. CDR1 SNHLY and CDR2 FYNNEI come from the germline V gene. CDR3 DNA sequence: TGTGCCAGCAGTCCAGGGTGGGACACCGGGGAGCTGTTTTTT. It codes for CASSPGWDTGELFF.

V is TRBV27 and J is TRBJ1-5, with D hard to call. Germline-derived CDR1 and CDR2 are MNHEY and SMNVEV (reference sequence). Trimming took 3 bases from V and 7 from J, leaving 10 bases between them. This CDR3 has 13 residues. This CDR3 is CASSFSFYQPQHF. CDR3 coding DNA: TGTGCCAGCAGTTTCTCTTTCTACCAGCCCCAGCATTTT.

V gene TRBV30 combines with J gene TRBJ2-5; D might be TRBD2 (6 bases). With 3 bases removed from V and 4 bases from J, the gap between germline ends came to 6 bases. The V gene's germline CDR1 is GTSNPN and CDR2 SVGIG (reference sequence). The CDR3 totals 11 residues. CDR3 nucleotide sequence: TGTGCCTGGAGGGGGGGAGAGACCCAGTACTTC. Residues: CAWRGGETQYF.

The rearrangement links TRBV6-2 or TRBV6-3 to TRBJ1-5, with 7 bases lining up with TRBD1. With V trimmed by 6 bases and J by 0 bases, 11 bases remained unmatched. The CDR3 runs to 17 residues. The germline V gene encodes CDR1 MNHEY and CDR2 SVGEGT. CDR3 in amino acids: CASSSLPGTASNQPQHF. CDR3 coding DNA: TGTGCCAGCAGCTCGTTACCCGGGACAGCTAGCAATCAGCCCCAGCATTTT.

This chain joins TRBV7-9 and TRBJ2-1; 11 bases match TRBD2. The CDR3 runs to 17 residues. CDR1 and CDR2 from the germline V gene are SEHNR and FQNEAQ (reference sequence). With V trimmed by 5 bases and J by 6 bases, 12 bases remained unmatched. CDR3 bases: TGTGCCAGCAGCCCAAGGACTAGCGGGCTTCGGGGCAATGAGCAGTTCTTC. Residues: CASSPRTSGLRGNEQFF.

A word on this clone: Sequence at one end of the junction differs from germline and may be a read error. V gene TRBV18 combines with J gene TRBJ1-1, with TRBD1 identical over 9 bases. Germline assignment: CDR1 KGHSH and CDR2 LQKENI. The CDR3 extends over 15 amino acids. In nucleotides, the CDR3 is TGTGCCAGCTCGCCACAGGGGGCGATGAACACTGAAGCTTTCTTT. This gives the protein CASSPQGAMNTEAFF.

This clone has only one observation. The gene calls are TRBV6-5 and TRBJ2-1; D uncertain. The V gene lost 4 bases and the J gene lost 10 bases, with 14 bases spanning the gap. CDR1 MNHEY and CDR2 SVGAGI come from the germline V gene. There are 13 residues in the CDR3. The CDR3 protein is CASSSSMIREQFF. CDR3 coding DNA: TGTGCCAGCAGTTCCTCTATGATACGGGAGCAGTTCTTC.

V and J are TRBV5-5 and TRBJ1-3; possibly TRBD1 for D (5 bases). V was shortened by 4 bases and J by 8 bases, with 16 bases between the two germline ends. The CDR3 is made up of 14 amino acids. Germline V gene lookup returns CDR1 SGHKS and CDR2 YYEKEE (reference sequence). The CDR3, as DNA: TGTGCCAGCAGCGCCGGGCCAGGGAAGGACACCATATATTTT. Its protein product is CASSAGPGKDTIYF.

This sequence joins TRBV5-6 and TRBJ2-7; 11 nucleotides align to TRBD2. CDR1 is SGHDT and CDR2 is YYEEEE in the germline V gene. The CDR3 totals 16 residues. With V trimmed by 4 bases and J by 0 bases, 6 bases remained unmatched. CDR3 DNA sequence: TGTGCCAGCAGCCTAGGACTAGCGGGTTACTCCTACGAGCAGTACTTC. This translates into CASSLGLAGYSYEQYF.

The V call is TRBV11-2, the J call TRBJ1-1, with 9 bases fitting TRBD1. V dropped 3 bases and J dropped 0; count of bases not matched to a gene: 5. The CDR3 totals 16 residues. The germline CDR1 and CDR2 sequences are SGHAT and FQNNGV. CDR3 loop: CASSFSGTGLNTEAFF. The DNA of the CDR3 is TGTGCCAGCAGCTTCTCCGGGACAGGGTTGAACACTGAAGCTTTCTTT.

This clone turned up a few times. The J gene is TRBJ1-5, the V gene TRBV2, with TRBD1 matching 8 bases. The CDR3 contains 14 residues. V was clipped by 8 bases and J by 2 bases; unmatched bases: 5. Germline CDR1 and CDR2: SNHLY and FYNNEI. The CDR3, as DNA: TGTGCCAGCTCGACAGGGGCCGGCAATCAGCCCCAGCATTTT. Translation gives CASSTGAGNQPQHF.

V is TRBV9 and J is TRBJ2-1, with TRBD1 matching over 10 bases. Germline CDR1 reads SGDLS; CDR2 reads YYNGEE. The CDR3 consists of 15 residues. With V trimmed by 0 bases and J by 8 bases, 5 bases remained unmatched. CDR3 protein: CASSVGGTGAHEQFF. Written as DNA, the CDR3 is TGTGCCAGCAGCGTAGGAGGGACAGGGGCACATGAGCAGTTCTTC. The variable domain in full, completed from reference TRBV9 and TRBJ2-1, reads DSGVTQTPKHLITATGQRVTLRCSPRSGDLSVYWYQQSLDQGLQFLIQYYNGEERAKGNILERFSAQQFPDLHSELNLSSLELGDSALYFCASSVGGTGAHEQFFGPGTRLTVL.

The genes are TRBV7-2 and TRBJ1-5; 7 bases fit TRBD1. Unmatched junction bases numbered 10, after V lost 5 bases and J lost 3 bases. Per the germline V gene, CDR1 is SGHTA and CDR2 is FQGNSA. The CDR3 extends over 16 amino acids. For the CDR3, the DNA is TGTGCCAGCAGCCCATTGACGGGGACAGTCAATCAGCCCCAGCATTTT. This sequence encodes CASSPLTGTVNQPQHF.

V is TRBV19 and J is TRBJ1-1; D remains unclear. Germline V gene data show CDR1 as LNHDA and CDR2 as SQIVND (reference sequence). The V end was cut by 3 bases, the J end by 2 bases, with 7 bases between. This CDR3 has 13 residues. The CDR3 sequence is CASSMQVNTEAFF. CDR3 sequence (DNA): TGTGCCAGTAGTATGCAGGTAAACACTGAAGCTTTCTTT.

The sample holds one count of this clone. The chain uses TRBV6-1 and TRBJ1-3; D gene uncertain. Trimming left V 1 base short and J 4 bases short, with 5 bases between. CDR3 length: 13 amino acids. Germline loops: CDR1 MNHNS, CDR2 SASEGT. CDR3 DNA sequence: TGTGCCAGCAGTGAAGGAGGCGGAAACACCATATATTTT. Amino acid sequence: CASSEGGGNTIYF.

This clone was recorded once. This sequence joins TRBV7-3 and TRBJ1-6; TRBD1 aligns across 7 bases. With V trimmed by 7 bases and J by 4 bases, 10 bases remained unmatched. The CDR3 is 16 residues long. Germline loops: CDR1 SGHTA, CDR2 FQGTGA. CDR3 in amino acids: CASNPLGTAYNSPLHF. In DNA form, the CDR3 reads TGTGCCAGCAACCCCCTCGGGACAGCATATAATTCACCCCTCCACTTT.

For the CDR3, the DNA is TGTGCCAGCAGTTCGGGCTTACGGACAGCCCAAGAGACCCAGTACTTC. Protein: CASSSGLRTAQETQYF. The V call is TRBV28, the J call TRBJ2-5; maybe TRBD1 (6 bases). The CDR3 loop spans 16 amino acids. Germline values: CDR1 MDHEN, CDR2 SYDVKM. V lost 4 bases, J lost 1 base, and 16 bases lay in between.